This entry lists 8 T cell receptor beta chains sequenced from one sample in a study of shared clonotypes between healthy human individuals. TCRdb keeps only in-frame clones here, not all; method: immunoSEQ multiplex PCR. The sample contains 110,000 or so clones, around 66% of which appear only once. The sample taken for sequencing was memory CD8+ T cells sorted from blood. Subset given: CD45RO+ cells pooled with CCR7-negative TemRA cells. The receptor source for this set is a woman in her thirties in good health.

The V call is TRBV27, the J call TRBJ2-3; the D gene could be TRBD1 or TRBD2 (5 bases each). Germline loops: CDR1 MNHEY, CDR2 SMNVEV (reference sequence). The ends were cut back, 2 bases at V and 4 bases at J, with 13 bases in the middle. The CDR3 length is 15 residues. CDR3 region: CASSLRGPLPDTQYF. DNA for the CDR3: TGTGCCAGCAGTTTACGGGGACCACTCCCAGATACGCAGTATTTT.

The rearrangement uses TRBV2 and TRBJ1-1; possible D gene TRBD1, 5 bases. The germline gives CDR1 SNHLY, CDR2 FYNNEI. Trimming removed 3 bases at V and 11 bases at J, with 16 bases between. CDR3 length: 13 residues. The CDR3 spells CASSDADTGWAFF. CDR3 DNA sequence: TGTGCCAGCAGTGACGCGGATACAGGATGGGCTTTCTTT.

This chain connects TRBV29-1 to TRBJ2-1, with 9 bases identical to TRBD2. V shed 8 bases, J shed 6 bases, and the junction held 14 bases outside the gene matches. The CDR3 has 15 residues. CDR1 and CDR2 (germline): SQVTM, ANQGSEA. CDR3 DNA: TGCAGCATCCGCGGGGGGGACTTGGCCCTCAATGAGCAGTTCTTC. It specifies CSIRGGDLALNEQFF.

The rearrangement joins TRBV28 to TRBJ2-7; 12 nucleotides align to TRBD2. Germline-derived CDR1 and CDR2 are MDHEN and SYDVKM. This CDR3 has 13 amino acids. V lost 6 bases, J lost 4 bases, and 1 base stayed unmatched. The DNA of the CDR3 is TGTGCCAGCAGCGGACTAGCGGGATACGAGCAGTACTTC. This codes for CASSGLAGYEQYF. Full variable domain (missing parts from reference TRBV28 and TRBJ2-7): DVKVTQSSRYLVKRTGEKVFLECVQDMDHENMFWYRQDPGLGLRLIYFSYDVKMKEKGDIPEGYSVSREKKERFSLILESASTNQTSMYLCASSGLAGYEQYFGPGTRLTVT.

Only one count was recorded for this clone. The V and J genes are TRBV6-1 and TRBJ2-6; D gene unclear. The V gene lost 6 bases and the J gene lost 0 bases, with 9 bases spanning the gap. The germline gives CDR1 MNHNS, CDR2 SASEGT. The CDR3 loop spans 15 amino acids. CDR3 protein: CASSRLISGANVLTF. For the CDR3, the DNA is TGTGCCAGCAGCCGCCTGATCTCTGGGGCCAACGTCCTGACTTTC.

The chain has TRBV7-7 and TRBJ2-5, with TRBD1 as a possible D gene (6 bases). V lost 5 bases to trimming and J lost 11 bases, with 15 bases between them. Germline V lookup: CDR1 SSHAT, CDR2 FNYEAQ (reference sequence). This CDR3 is built from 12 residues. The CDR3 region has the DNA TGTGCCAGCAGCCCTACAGGGTGGCCTCAGTACTTC. Translation gives CASSPTGWPQYF.

This clone was seen ten or more times. This chain joins TRBV7-9 and TRBJ1-2; D uncertain. Trimming shortened V by 3 bases and J by 8 bases, and 16 bases separated the two germline ends. The CDR3 sequence is 14 residues long. The germline CDR1 and CDR2 sequences are SEHNR and FQNEAQ (reference sequence). The DNA for the CDR3 is TGTGCCAGCAGCTTCGTCGGGCCTCTTAGGGGCTACACCTTC. The encoded protein is CASSFVGPLRGYTF.

The V and J genes are TRBV7-8 and TRBJ1-1, with 8 bases that match TRBD1. From germline, CDR1 is SGHVS and CDR2 FQNEAQ. This CDR3 is built from 13 residues. The V and J ends lost 5 bases and 4 bases, in that order; junction bases with no gene match: 3. DNA for the CDR3: TGTGCCAGCAGCCCAGGGGGCGGCACTGAAGCTTTCTTT. Protein product: CASSPGGGTEAFF.